This TCR beta chain was captured by sequencing in a study of shared clonotypes between healthy human individuals. The wider study: Researchers assigned three CD4 naive, three CD4 memory, two CD8 naive and one CD8 memory plate to each donor. Study-wide results and limits: Represented diversity, genetic and exposure-history alike, was limited by few donors.

A few counts support this clone. Its antigen is as yet unknown. Germline-derived CDR1 and CDR2 are MGHDK and SYGVNS. The CDR3 is 16 amino acids. V was shortened by 6 bases and J by 1 base, with 13 bases between the two germline ends. From CD4+ cells came CD45RA+ naive and CD45RA-negative memory subsets. TCRdb's copy holds only in-frame clones and misses some; the assay was immunoSEQ multiplex PCR. This table has about 670,000 clones, around 72% appearing once. Sequenced input: memory CD4+ T cells sorted from blood. The subset: CD45RA-negative fraction. This TCR was recovered from a woman aged 25 to 39 in good health. The chain joins TRBV25-1 to TRBJ2-6; perhaps TRBD1 as D (6 bases). This CDR3 is CASSPTGPSGANVLTF. The CDR3 nucleotides read TGTGCCAGCAGCCCTACAGGGCCGTCTGGGGCCAACGTCCTGACTTTC.